This TCR beta chain was sequenced in a study of cytomegalovirus exposure and HLA in healthy donors. Germline V lookup: CDR1 SGHDT, CDR2 YYEEEE. Trimming removed 5 bases from V and 3 bases from J; junction bases left unmatched: 6. The CDR3 totals 15 residues. Findings and limits, study-wide: When analyzed later, the rates of TCR association showed variation by HLA locus, with DRB1 the most and HLA-C the fewest. Most TCR sequences were seen very rarely across donors, but some public TCRs occurred in many. Solely CMV serostatus was available to characterize immune exposure.

PCR amplification relied on 60 Vbeta primers (plus 13 Jbeta primers). TCRdb's copy holds only in-frame clones and misses some; the assay was immunoSEQ multiplex PCR. The table lists fewer than 180,000 clones, 70% to 80% of them singletons. To note about this clone: Its matching antigen is unknown.

The sequence was collected from a human donor in good health. Material: PBMCs. This chain links TRBV5-6 with TRBJ2-2, with 8 bases identical to TRBD1. CDR3 region: CASRPWDRHTGELFF. DNA of the CDR3: TGTGCCAGCAGGCCATGGGACAGGCACACCGGGGAGCTGTTTTTT. The entire variable domain, with the rest obtained from reference TRBV5-6 and TRBJ2-2, is as follows: DAGVTQSPTHLIKTRGQQVTLRCSPKSGHDTVSWYQQALGQGPQFIFQYYEEEERQRGNFPDRFSGHQFPNYSSELNVNALLLGDSALYLCASRPWDRHTGELFFGEGSRLTVL.